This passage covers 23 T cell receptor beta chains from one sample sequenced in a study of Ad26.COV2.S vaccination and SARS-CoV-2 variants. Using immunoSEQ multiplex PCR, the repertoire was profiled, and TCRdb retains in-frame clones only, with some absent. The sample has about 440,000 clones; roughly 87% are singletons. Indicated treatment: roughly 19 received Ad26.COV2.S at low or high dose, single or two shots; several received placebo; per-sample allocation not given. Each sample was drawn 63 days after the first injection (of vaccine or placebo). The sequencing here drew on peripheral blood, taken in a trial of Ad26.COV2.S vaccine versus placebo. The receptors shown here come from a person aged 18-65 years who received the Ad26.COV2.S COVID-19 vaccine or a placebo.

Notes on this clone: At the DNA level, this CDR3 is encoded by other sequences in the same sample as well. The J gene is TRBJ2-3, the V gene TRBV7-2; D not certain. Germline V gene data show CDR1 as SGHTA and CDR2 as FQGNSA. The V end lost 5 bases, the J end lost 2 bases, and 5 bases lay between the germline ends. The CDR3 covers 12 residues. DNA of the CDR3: TGTGCCAGCAGCCTCTCCACAGATACGCAGTATTTT. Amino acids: CASSLSTDTQYF.

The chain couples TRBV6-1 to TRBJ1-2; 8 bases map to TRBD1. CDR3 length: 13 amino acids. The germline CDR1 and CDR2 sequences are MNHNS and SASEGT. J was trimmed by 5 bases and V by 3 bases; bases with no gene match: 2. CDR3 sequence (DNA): TGTGCCAGCAGTGAGGACAGGGTATATGGCTACACCTTC. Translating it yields CASSEDRVYGYTF.

Here the CDR3 reads CASRPPRLVSTGELFF. In DNA, the CDR3 is TGTGCCAGCAGACCGCCCCGACTAGTTAGCACCGGGGAGCTGTTTTTT. The chain has TRBV28 and TRBJ2-2; possible D gene TRBD2, 6 bases. Germline loops: CDR1 MDHEN, CDR2 SYDVKM. This CDR3 region has 16 residues. Trimming took off 6 bases at V and 4 bases at J, with 18 bases between the two ends.

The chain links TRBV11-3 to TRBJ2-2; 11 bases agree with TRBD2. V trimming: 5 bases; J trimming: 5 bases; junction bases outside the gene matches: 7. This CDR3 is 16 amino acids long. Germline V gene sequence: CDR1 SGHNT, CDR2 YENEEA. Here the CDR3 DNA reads TGTGCCAGCAGCCATGGACTAGCGGGTCGGACCGGGGAGCTGTTTTTT. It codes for CASSHGLAGRTGELFF. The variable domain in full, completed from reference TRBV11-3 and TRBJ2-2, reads EAGVVQSPRYKIIEKKQPVAFWCNPISGHNTLYWYLQNLGQGPELLIRYENEEAVDDSQLPKDRFSAERLKGVDSTLKIQPAELGDSAVYLCASSHGLAGRTGELFFGEGSRLTVL.

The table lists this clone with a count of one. CDR3 bases: TGTGCCAGCAGTCCTACCACGGGGGGGGACACTGAAGCTTTCTTT. It yields the protein CASSPTTGGDTEAFF. The chain links TRBV2 to TRBJ1-1; tentatively, D is TRBD1 (5 bases). The CDR3 has 15 residues. The germline V gene encodes CDR1 SNHLY and CDR2 FYNNEI. The V and J ends lost 5 bases and 3 bases respectively, with 16 bases between them.

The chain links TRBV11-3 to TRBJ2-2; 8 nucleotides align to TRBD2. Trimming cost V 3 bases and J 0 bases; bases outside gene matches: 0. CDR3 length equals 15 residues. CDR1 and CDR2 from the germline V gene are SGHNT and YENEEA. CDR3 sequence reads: CASSFGGANTGELFF. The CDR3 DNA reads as TGTGCCAGCAGCTTCGGGGGGGCGAACACCGGGGAGCTGTTTTTT. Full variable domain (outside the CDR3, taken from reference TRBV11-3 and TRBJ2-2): EAGVVQSPRYKIIEKKQPVAFWCNPISGHNTLYWYLQNLGQGPELLIRYENEEAVDDSQLPKDRFSAERLKGVDSTLKIQPAELGDSAVYLCASSFGGANTGELFFGEGSRLTVL.

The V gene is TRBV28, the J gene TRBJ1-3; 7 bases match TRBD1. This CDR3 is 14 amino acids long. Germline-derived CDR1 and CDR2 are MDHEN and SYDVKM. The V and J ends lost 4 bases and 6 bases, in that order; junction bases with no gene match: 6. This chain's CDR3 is CASSSGQAPNTIYF. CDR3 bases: TGTGCCAGCAGTTCAGGACAGGCGCCAAACACCATATATTTT. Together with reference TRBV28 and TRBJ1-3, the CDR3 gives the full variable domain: DVKVTQSSRYLVKRTGEKVFLECVQDMDHENMFWYRQDPGLGLRLIYFSYDVKMKEKGDIPEGYSVSREKKERFSLILESASTNQTSMYLCASSSGQAPNTIYFGEGSWLTVV.

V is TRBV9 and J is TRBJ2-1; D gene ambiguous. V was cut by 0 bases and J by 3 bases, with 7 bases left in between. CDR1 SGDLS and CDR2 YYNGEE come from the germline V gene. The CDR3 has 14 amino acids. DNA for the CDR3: TGTGCCAGCAGCGTAGGAGCCAACTACAATGAGCAGTTCTTC. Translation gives CASSVGANYNEQFF.

CDR3 nucleotides: TGTGCCAGTAGAGAGTGGGTCGGGTTTGGTGGCACTGAAGCTTTCTTT. Translating it yields CASREWVGFGGTEAFF. The genes are TRBV19 and TRBJ1-1; D call uncertain. The length of the CDR3 is 16 residues. With 6 bases removed from V and 4 bases from J, the gap between germline ends came to 21 bases. Germline-derived CDR1 and CDR2 are LNHDA and SQIVND (reference sequence).

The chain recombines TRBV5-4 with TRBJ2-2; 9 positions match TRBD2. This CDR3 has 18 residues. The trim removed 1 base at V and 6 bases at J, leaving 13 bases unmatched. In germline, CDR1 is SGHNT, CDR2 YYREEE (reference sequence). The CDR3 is CASSLIGGLAGAAGELFF. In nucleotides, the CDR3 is TGTGCCAGCAGCTTGATAGGCGGATTAGCGGGAGCGGCCGGGGAGCTGTTTTTT.

CDR3 amino acids: CASSRTGQSYEQYF. The CDR3 region has the DNA TGTGCCAGCAGTCGGACAGGGCAATCCTACGAGCAGTACTTC. The chain couples TRBV6-5 to TRBJ2-7, with TRBD1 matching over 8 bases. The V gene end was trimmed by 5 bases and the J gene end by 1 base; junction bases not matched to a gene: 4. Germline V lookup: CDR1 MNHEY, CDR2 SVGAGI. There are 14 residues in the CDR3.

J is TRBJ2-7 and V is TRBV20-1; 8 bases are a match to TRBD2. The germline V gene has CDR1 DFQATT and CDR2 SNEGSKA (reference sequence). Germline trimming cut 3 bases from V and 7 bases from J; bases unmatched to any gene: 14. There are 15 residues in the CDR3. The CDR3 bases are TGCAGTGCTAGTAGTCTAGCGGGTCCCCATGGGGAGCAGTACTTC. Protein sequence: CSASSLAGPHGEQYF.

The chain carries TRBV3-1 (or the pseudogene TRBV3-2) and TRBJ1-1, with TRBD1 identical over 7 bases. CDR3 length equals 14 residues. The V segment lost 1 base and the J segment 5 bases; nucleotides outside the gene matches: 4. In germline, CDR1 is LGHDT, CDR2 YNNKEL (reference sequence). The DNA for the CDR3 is TGTGCCAGCAGCCAAGTGAGGGGGCGGACTGAAGCTTTCTTT. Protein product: CASSQVRGRTEAFF.

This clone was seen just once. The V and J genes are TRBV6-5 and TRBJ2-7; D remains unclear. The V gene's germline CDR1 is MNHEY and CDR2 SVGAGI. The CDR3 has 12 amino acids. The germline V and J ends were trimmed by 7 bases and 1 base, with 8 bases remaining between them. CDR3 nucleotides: TGTGCCAGCACCGAACGGTCCTACGAGCAGTACTTC. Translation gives CASTERSYEQYF.

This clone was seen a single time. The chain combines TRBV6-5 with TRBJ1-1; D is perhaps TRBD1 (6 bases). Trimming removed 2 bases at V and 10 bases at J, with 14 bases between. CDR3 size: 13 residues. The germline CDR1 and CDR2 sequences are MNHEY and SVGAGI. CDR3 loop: CASSYTQGSRAFF. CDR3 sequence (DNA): TGTGCCAGCAGTTACACACAGGGTTCCCGAGCTTTCTTT.

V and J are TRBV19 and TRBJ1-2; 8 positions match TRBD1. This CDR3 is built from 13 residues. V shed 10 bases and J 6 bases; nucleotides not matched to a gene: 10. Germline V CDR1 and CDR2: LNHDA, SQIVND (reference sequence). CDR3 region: CATEDRTGNGYTF. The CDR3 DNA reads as TGTGCCACCGAGGACAGGACAGGGAATGGCTACACCTTC.

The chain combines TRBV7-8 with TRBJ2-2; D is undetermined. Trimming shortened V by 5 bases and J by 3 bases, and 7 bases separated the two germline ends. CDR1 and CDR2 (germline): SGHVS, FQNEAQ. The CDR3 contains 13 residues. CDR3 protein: CASSLVDTGELFF. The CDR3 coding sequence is TGTGCCAGCAGCCTAGTGGACACCGGGGAGCTGTTTTTT.

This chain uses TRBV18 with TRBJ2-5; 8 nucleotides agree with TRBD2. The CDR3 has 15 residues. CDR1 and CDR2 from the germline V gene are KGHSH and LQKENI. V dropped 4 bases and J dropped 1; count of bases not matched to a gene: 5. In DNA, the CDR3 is TGTGCCAGCTCACGTAGCGGGGCCCTCCAAGAGACCCAGTACTTC. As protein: CASSRSGALQETQYF.

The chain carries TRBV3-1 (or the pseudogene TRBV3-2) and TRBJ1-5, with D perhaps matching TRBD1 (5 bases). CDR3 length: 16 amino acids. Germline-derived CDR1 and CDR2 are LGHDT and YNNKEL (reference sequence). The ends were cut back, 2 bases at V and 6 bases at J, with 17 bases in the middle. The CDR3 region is CASSQSVGTTSQPQHF. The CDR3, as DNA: TGTGCCAGCAGCCAATCAGTTGGGACCACGAGTCAGCCCCAGCATTTT.

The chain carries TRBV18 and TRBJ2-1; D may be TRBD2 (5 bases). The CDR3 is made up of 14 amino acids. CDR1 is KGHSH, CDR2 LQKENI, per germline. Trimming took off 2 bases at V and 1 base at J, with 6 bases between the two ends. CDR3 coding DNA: TGTGCCAGCTCACCAGAGGGTTCCTACAATGAGCAGTTCTTC. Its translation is CASSPEGSYNEQFF.

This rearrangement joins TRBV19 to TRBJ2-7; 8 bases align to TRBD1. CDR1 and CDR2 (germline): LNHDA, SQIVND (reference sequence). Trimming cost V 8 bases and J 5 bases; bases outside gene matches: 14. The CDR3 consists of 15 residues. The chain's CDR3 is CASGFINRGTHEQYF. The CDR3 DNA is TGTGCCAGTGGCTTTATCAACAGGGGGACCCACGAGCAGTACTTC.

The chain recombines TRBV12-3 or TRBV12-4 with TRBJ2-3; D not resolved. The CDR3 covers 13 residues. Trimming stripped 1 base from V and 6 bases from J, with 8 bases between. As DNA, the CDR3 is TGTGCCAGCAGTTTAGTAGGAGCCGATACGCAGTATTTT. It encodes CASSLVGADTQYF.

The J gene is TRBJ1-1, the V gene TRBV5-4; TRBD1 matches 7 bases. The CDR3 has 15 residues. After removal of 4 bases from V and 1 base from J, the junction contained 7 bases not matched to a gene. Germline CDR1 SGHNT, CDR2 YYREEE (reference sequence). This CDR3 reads CASSRKGATNTEAFF. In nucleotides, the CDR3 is TGTGCCAGCAGCAGGAAGGGGGCTACGAACACTGAAGCTTTCTTT.